Listed below are T cell receptor beta chains from one sample, sequenced in a study of blood T cell repertoires in COVID-19. Clones were read by immunoSEQ multiplex PCR, and TCRdb kept only the in-frame ones, dropping some. The repertoire holds 160,000 or so clones, about 88% seen once, with roughly 1.2% in the top ten. Sequenced sample: PBMCs or T cells enriched from blood (not recorded which). These receptor sequences come from a human donor with acute COVID-19. The donor label of this sample is uncertain. Each CDR3 is given with its conserved first and last residue. The D gene is left open where the match is weak. Rows may omit the clone size; those that give it use once, few, many or a size class.

D	length	V	J	size	CDR3	DNA
TRBD2	15	TRBV19	TRBJ2-2	-	CASRTPAGGRGELFF	TGTGCCAGTAGAACCCCAGCGGGGGGACGCGGGGAGCTGTTTTTT
TRBD2	13	TRBV7-3	TRBJ2-5	-	CASSSGLAETQYF	TGTGCCAGCAGTTCCGGACTAGCCGAGACCCAGTACTTC
-	16	TRBV7-8	TRBJ1-5	-	CASSLSNRAINQPQHF	TGTGCCAGCAGCTTAAGTAACAGGGCAATCAATCAGCCCCAGCATTTT
-	13	TRBV19	TRBJ1-1	-	CASRDRLNAEAFF	TGTGCCAGTAGAGACAGGCTGAACGCTGAAGCTTTCTTT
TRBD1	14	TRBV5-1	TRBJ2-4	-	CASSPTGTGRDQYF	TGCGCCAGCAGCCCAACCGGGACAGGGCGGGACCAGTACTTC
TRBD1	19	TRBV5-1	TRBJ1-4	-	CASSLVPGQGELEQEKLFF	TGCGCCAGCAGCTTGGTCCCGGGACAGGGGGAGCTAGAACAGGAAAAACTGTTTTTT
TRBD2	15	TRBV7-2	TRBJ2-3	medium-sized	CASSPTSGGAGAQYF	TGTGCCAGCAGCCCGACTAGCGGGGGGGCCGGAGCGCAGTATTTT
-	12	TRBV7-9	TRBJ2-7	-	CASSLTSYEQYF	TGTGCCAGCAGCTTGACTTCCTACGAGCAGTACTTC
TRBD1	15	TRBV6-5	TRBJ1-4	-	CASRDRGLTNEKLFF	TGTGCCAGCAGGGACAGGGGGTTAACTAATGAAAAACTGTTTTTT
TRBD1	15	TRBV7-9	TRBJ1-5	-	CASSLEGASNQPQHF	TGTGCCAGCAGCTTGGAGGGGGCGAGCAATCAGCCCCAGCATTTT
TRBD2	17	TRBV7-2	TRBJ2-5	-	CASSKKAGGPLGETQYF	TGTGCCAGCAGCAAGAAGGCGGGGGGGCCGTTGGGAGAGACCCAGTACTTC
TRBD1	17	TRBV18	TRBJ1-2	-	CASSLHPGTGKNYGYTF	TGTGCCAGCTCACTGCACCCCGGGACAGGGAAAAACTATGGCTACACCTTC
-	17	TRBV5-1	TRBJ1-2	-	CASSLADLAGGPYGYTF	TGCGCCAGCAGCTTGGCTGATCTTGCCGGCGGGCCCTATGGCTACACCTTC
TRBD2	15	TRBV7-3	TRBJ2-1	-	CASSTTSGGMNEQFF	TGTGCCAGCAGCACTACTAGCGGGGGGATGAATGAGCAGTTCTTC
-	15	TRBV18	TRBJ2-5	-	CASSLNLDREETQYF	TGTGCCAGCTCACTTAACCTCGACAGAGAAGAGACCCAGTACTTC
TRBD1	16	TRBV5-6	TRBJ1-1	once	CASSLVGQAMNTEAFF	TGTGCCAGCAGCTTGGTGGGACAGGCTATGAACACTGAAGCTTTCTTT
-	13	TRBV12-3/TRBV12-4	TRBJ2-7	-	CASSLWGEGEQYF	TGTGCCAGCAGTTTATGGGGTGAGGGCGAGCAGTACTTC
-	15	TRBV5-1	TRBJ2-1	-	CASSLGGEAYNEQFF	TGCGCCAGCAGCTTAGGAGGGGAGGCCTACAATGAGCAGTTCTTC
TRBD1	14	TRBV5-8	TRBJ1-3	-	CASSFGTDGNTIYF	TGTGCCAGCAGCTTTGGGACAGACGGAAACACCATATATTTT
-	14	TRBV9	TRBJ2-2	-	CASSQDRNTGELFF	TGTGCCAGCAGCCAGGACAGGAACACCGGGGAGCTGTTTTTT
-	13	TRBV5-6	TRBJ1-2	-	CASSLARSYGYTF	TGTGCCAGCAGCTTGGCCCGGAGCTATGGCTACACCTTC
TRBD2	15	TRBV24-1	TRBJ2-3	-	CATSGALGRADTQYF	TGTGCCACCAGTGGGGCACTAGGGAGGGCCGATACGCAGTATTTT
TRBD2	14	TRBV29-1	TRBJ2-3	-	CSGLAGGPGDTQYF	TGCAGCGGACTAGCGGGGGGGCCCGGAGATACGCAGTATTTT
-	15	TRBV7-2	TRBJ1-6	-	CASSSYRVYNSPLHF	TGTGCCAGCAGTTCGTACAGGGTCTATAATTCACCCCTCCACTTT
TRBD2	17	TRBV30	TRBJ2-5	-	CAWSPRLAGGGWKTQYF	TGTGCCTGGAGTCCACGCCTAGCGGGGGGCGGGTGGAAGACCCAGTACTTC
-	14	TRBV7-2	TRBJ1-2	-	CASGERFFGEAAYF	TGTGCCAGCGGAGAGAGATTTTTCGGGGAGGCGGCATATTTC
TRBD1	16	TRBV19	TRBJ2-7	-	CASSIGQGETSYEQYF	TGTGCCAGTAGTATTGGACAGGGTGAAACGTCCTACGAGCAGTACTTC
TRBD2	14	TRBV6-1	TRBJ2-3	-	CASSEPSGGDTQYF	TGTGCCAGCAGTGAACCTAGCGGGGGGGATACGCAGTATTTT
-	13	TRBV5-1	TRBJ1-1	once	CASSLDLNTEAFF	TGCGCCAGCAGCTTGGACTTGAACACTGAAGCTTTCTTT
TRBD1	15	TRBV3-1/TRBV3-2	TRBJ1-5	-	CASSSQGASNQPQHF	TGTGCCAGCAGCTCGCAGGGGGCGAGCAATCAGCCCCAGCATTTT
-	13	TRBV10-3	TRBJ1-3	-	CAIRGPPGNTIYF	TGTGCCATCCGGGGTCCCCCTGGAAACACCATATATTTT
-	15	TRBV5-4	TRBJ2-5	-	CASSLKQPLEETQYF	TGTGCCAGCAGCTTGAAGCAACCGCTCGAAGAGACCCAGTACTTC
-	15	TRBV27	TRBJ1-1	-	CASSLQGRMNTEAFF	TGTGCCAGCAGTCTACAGGGAAGGATGAACACTGAAGCTTTCTTT
-	15	TRBV5-1	TRBJ2-1	once	CASSSRGAGGNEQFF	TGCGCCAGCAGCTCCCGGGGGGCCGGCGGCAATGAGCAGTTCTTC
TRBD2	15	TRBV11-3	TRBJ2-3	once	CASSRGGLGTDTQYF	TGTGCCAGCAGCCGCGGGGGGCTTGGGACAGATACGCAGTATTTT
-	13	TRBV19	TRBJ2-7	once	CASSAGSSYEQYF	TGTGCCAGTAGTGCAGGAAGCTCCTACGAGCAGTACTTC
TRBD1	15	TRBV18	TRBJ1-2	-	CASSPQGTANYGYTF	TGTGCCAGCTCACCCCAAGGGACAGCTAACTATGGCTACACCTTC
TRBD2	15	TRBV3-1/TRBV3-2	TRBJ2-7	-	CASSSLAGANYEQYF	TGTGCCAGCAGCTCCCTAGCGGGGGCAAACTACGAGCAGTACTTC
TRBD1	16	TRBV11-2	TRBJ2-5	-	CASSDIGTGGEETQYF	TGTGCCAGCAGCGATATAGGAACAGGGGGTGAAGAGACCCAGTACTTC
TRBD1	15	TRBV24-1	TRBJ1-5	-	CATSDRGGSNQPQHF	TGTGCCACCAGCGACAGGGGAGGGAGCAATCAGCCCCAGCATTTT
TRBD2	16	TRBV5-1	TRBJ2-2	-	CASSLDGGAYTGELFF	TGCGCCAGCAGCTTGGACGGGGGGGCCTACACCGGGGAGCTGTTTTTT
TRBD2	15	TRBV27	TRBJ2-7	-	CAASPGTSATYEQYF	TGTGCCGCCTCCCCCGGGACTAGCGCCACCTACGAGCAGTACTTC
-	13	TRBV6-5	TRBJ1-2	-	CASLMYGGNGYTF	TGTGCCAGCTTGATGTACGGAGGAAATGGCTACACCTTC
TRBD2	19	TRBV6-6	TRBJ2-4	-	CASSPQASGGAVAKNIQYF	TGTGCCAGCAGTCCCCAGGCTAGCGGGGGGGCCGTAGCCAAAAACATTCAGTACTTC
-	16	TRBV9	TRBJ2-2	few	CASSSTAGAGTGELFF	TGTGCCAGCAGCTCCACCGCGGGGGCGGGCACCGGGGAGCTGTTTTTT
TRBD2	18	TRBV5-1	TRBJ2-1	-	CASSSLTSGGSAYNEQFF	TGCGCCAGCAGCTCCCTGACTAGCGGGGGTTCAGCCTACAATGAGCAGTTCTTC
TRBD2	14	TRBV6-1	TRBJ2-7	-	CASSELGGTYEQYF	TGTGCCAGCAGTGAACTGGGGGGGACCTACGAGCAGTACTTC
TRBD2	18	TRBV2	TRBJ2-3	-	CASSEAGTSGGVTDTQYF	TGTGCCAGCAGTGAAGCGGGGACTAGCGGGGGTGTCACAGATACGCAGTATTTT
-	14	TRBV5-1	TRBJ2-3	-	CASSLGDFTDTQYF	TGCGCCAGCAGCTTGGGGGACTTCACAGATACGCAGTATTTT
-	14	TRBV1	TRBJ2-3	-	CTSRIQGPTDTQYF	TGCACCAGCAGGATACAGGGGCCCACAGATACGCAGTATTTT
TRBD1	17	TRBV7-2	TRBJ1-1	few	CASSPLSLSGTGPEAFF	TGTGCCAGCAGCCCCCTATCCCTATCCGGGACAGGACCTGAAGCTTTCTTT